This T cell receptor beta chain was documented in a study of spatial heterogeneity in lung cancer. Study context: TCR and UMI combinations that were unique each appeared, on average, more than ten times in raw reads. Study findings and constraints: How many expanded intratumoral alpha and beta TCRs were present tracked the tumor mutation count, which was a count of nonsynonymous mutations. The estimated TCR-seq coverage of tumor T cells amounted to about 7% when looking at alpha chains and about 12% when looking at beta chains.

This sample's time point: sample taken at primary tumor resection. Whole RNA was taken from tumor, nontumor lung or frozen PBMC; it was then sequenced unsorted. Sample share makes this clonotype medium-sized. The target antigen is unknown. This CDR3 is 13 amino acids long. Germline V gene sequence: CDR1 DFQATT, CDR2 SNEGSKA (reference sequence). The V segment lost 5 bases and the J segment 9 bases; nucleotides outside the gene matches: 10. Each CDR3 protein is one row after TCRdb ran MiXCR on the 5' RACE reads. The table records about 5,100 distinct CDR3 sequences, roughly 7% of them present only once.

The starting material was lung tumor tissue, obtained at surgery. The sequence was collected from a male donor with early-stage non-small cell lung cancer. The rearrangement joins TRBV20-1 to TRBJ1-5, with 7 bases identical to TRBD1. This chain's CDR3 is CSAVDRAPGPQHF. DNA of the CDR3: TGCAGTGCTGTAGACAGGGCCCCGGGGCCCCAGCATTTT.